These 28 T cell receptor beta chains were all obtained from the same sample, sequenced in a study of blood T cell repertoires in COVID-19. Produced via immunoSEQ multiplex PCR; TCRdb's table is partial and in-frame only. Of 200,000 to 250,000 clones in the sample, around 80% were seen once. The sequencing sample was made of peripheral blood. The source is a woman older than 75 with COVID-19, enrolled during active disease.

CDR3: CASSPGDSDKAIYF. The CDR3 DNA follows: TGCGCCAGCAGCCCGGGGGACAGCGATAAGGCCATATATTTT. The chain recombines TRBV5-1 with TRBJ1-3; 7 bases are a match to TRBD1. Germline lookup yields CDR1 SGHRS and CDR2 YFSETQ. CDR3 length equals 14 residues. V gave up 4 bases and J gave up 11 bases; unmatched junction bases: 12.

The chain recombines TRBV12-3 or TRBV12-4 with TRBJ1-1; a possible D gene is TRBD1 (6 bases). The CDR3 consists of 13 residues. The V and J ends lost 6 bases and 4 bases respectively, with 12 bases between them. The CDR3 is CASSVNRVTEAFF. CDR3 in DNA: TGTGCCAGCAGCGTTAACAGGGTCACTGAAGCTTTCTTT.

The V gene is TRBV19, the J gene TRBJ1-5; D uncertain. V was clipped by 5 bases and J by 11 bases, with 10 bases between them. The germline CDR1 and CDR2 sequences are LNHDA and SQIVND (reference sequence). The CDR3 has 11 amino acids. As DNA, the CDR3 is TGTGCCAGTAGTCAAACCTCGGCCCAGCATTTT. It yields the protein CASSQTSAQHF.

This clone was detected a few times. This sequence joins TRBV6-6 and TRBJ1-2, with D possibly being TRBD1 (6 bases). Trimming removed 6 bases at V and 1 base at J, with 12 bases between. The CDR3 covers 14 residues. Germline CDR1 is MNHNY and CDR2 is SVGAGI (reference sequence). In DNA form, the CDR3 reads TGTGCCAGCAGCCAGAACAGGGATAACTATGGCTACACCTTC. Translation: CASSQNRDNYGYTF.

The chain recombines TRBV3-1 (or the pseudogene TRBV3-2) with TRBJ1-5, with D possibly being TRBD1 (5 bases). Germline lookup yields CDR1 LGHDT and CDR2 YNNKEL (reference sequence). The V gene lost 8 bases and the J gene lost 2 bases, with 13 bases spanning the gap. The CDR3 is 14 amino acids. The CDR3 sequence: CASGRGGGNQPQHF. The CDR3 nucleotides read TGTGCCAGCGGTCGTGGGGGGGGCAATCAGCCCCAGCATTTT.

Here the CDR3 DNA reads TGTGCCAGTCGGCGGGGACGTGAAAAACTGTTTTTT. Residues: CASRRGREKLFF. V and J are TRBV19 and TRBJ1-4, with TRBD1 as a possible D gene (5 bases). CDR1 and CDR2 (germline): LNHDA, SQIVND (reference sequence). This CDR3 has 12 amino acids. With 8 bases removed from V and 7 bases from J, the gap between germline ends came to 11 bases.

CDR3: CASQDSSNQPQHF. The CDR3, as DNA: TGTGCCAGCCAAGACAGCAGCAATCAGCCCCAGCATTTT. The chain has TRBV18 and TRBJ1-5, with D tentatively TRBD1 (5 bases). The V gene lost 8 bases and the J gene lost 1 base, with 9 bases spanning the gap. CDR1 is KGHSH, CDR2 LQKENI, per germline. The CDR3 has 13 residues.

The rearrangement links TRBV27 to TRBJ1-3; 7 bases map to TRBD1. The CDR3 has 15 residues. V dropped 2 bases and J dropped 4; count of bases not matched to a gene: 5. The V gene's germline CDR1 is MNHEY and CDR2 SMNVEV (reference sequence). This CDR3 is CASSLKGAGGNTIYF. CDR3 nucleotide sequence: TGTGCCAGCAGTTTAAAGGGGGCAGGGGGAAACACCATATATTTT.

The chain links TRBV5-1 to TRBJ2-3; 8 bases fit TRBD2. The junction had 5 bases not matched to a gene; V was cut back by 6 bases and J by 5 bases. CDR1 and CDR2 from the germline V gene are SGHRS and YFSETQ. CDR3 size: 13 residues. The CDR3 protein is CASTVAGQDTQYF. The CDR3 nucleotides are TGCGCCAGCACCGTAGCGGGGCAAGATACGCAGTATTTT.

This chain links TRBV20-1 with TRBJ2-5; 14 nucleotides align to TRBD2. The V and J ends lost 3 bases and 5 bases, in that order; junction bases with no gene match: 8. Germline V lookup: CDR1 DFQATT, CDR2 SNEGSKA (reference sequence). This CDR3 has 16 amino acids. The DNA of the CDR3 is TGCAGTGCTAGTTCGGGACTAGCGGGAGAAGAGGAGACCCAGTACTTC. Translation gives CSASSGLAGEEETQYF.

Notes on this clone: No DNA is shown, since the ends of the CDR3 on it are uncertain; the CDR3 is the one TCRdb lists. The V gene is TRBV28, the J gene TRBJ1-5; TRBD1 is the table's D call and was not checked against the DNA. Germline lookup yields CDR1 MDHEN and CDR2 SYDVKM. The CDR3 is 14 residues long, counting both termini. The CDR3 sequence is CASSFLAGDQPQHF.

The V call is TRBV19, the J call TRBJ2-5, with 9 bases lining up with TRBD1. Trimming took 4 bases from V and 3 from J; bases not matched to a gene: 6. CDR3 length: 15 residues. Germline lookup yields CDR1 LNHDA and CDR2 SQIVND (reference sequence). CDR3 region: CASSNPRTGEETQYF. As DNA, the CDR3 is TGTGCCAGTAGTAATCCGCGGACAGGGGAAGAGACCCAGTACTTC.

The CDR3 nucleotides are TGCGCCAGCAGCCGCCAAGGCGGGGGGGCCAACACCGGGGAGCTGTTTTTT. The encoded protein is CASSRQGGGANTGELFF. The gene calls are TRBV5-1 and TRBJ2-2, with 9 bases lining up with TRBD2. The CDR3 is 17 amino acids. Germline V lookup: CDR1 SGHRS, CDR2 YFSETQ. V lost 4 bases, J lost 2 bases, and 9 bases stayed unmatched. Full variable domain (rest looked up from reference TRBV5-1 and TRBJ2-2): KAGVTQTPRYLIKTRGQQVTLSCSPISGHRSVSWYQQTPGQGLQFLFEYFSETQRNKGNFPGRFSGRQFSNSRSEMNVSTLELGDSALYLCASSRQGGGANTGELFFGEGSRLTVL.

The gene calls are TRBV18 and TRBJ1-1, with D possibly being TRBD1 (5 bases). The CDR3 length is 13 residues. CDR1 is KGHSH and CDR2 is LQKENI in the germline V gene. Trimming removed 6 bases at V and 4 bases at J, with 12 bases between. This CDR3 reads CASSSDRPTEAFF. DNA for the CDR3: TGTGCCAGCTCCTCTGACAGACCCACTGAAGCTTTCTTT.

The gene calls are TRBV3-1 (or the pseudogene TRBV3-2) and TRBJ1-3; D might be TRBD1 (5 bases). CDR1 and CDR2 from the germline V gene are LGHDT and YNNKEL (reference sequence). Trimming cost V 3 bases and J 0 bases, with 18 bases left between them. This CDR3 region has 18 residues. This CDR3 reads CASSQQGGRGLSGNTIYF. The CDR3 nucleotides read TGTGCCAGCAGCCAGCAGGGAGGGAGGGGTCTCTCTGGAAACACCATATATTTT.

The chain carries TRBV5-1 and TRBJ2-3; 7 nucleotides align to TRBD2. J gave up 1 base and V 4 bases, and 9 bases lay outside the gene matches. CDR3 size: 16 residues. The germline gives CDR1 SGHRS, CDR2 YFSETQ. CDR3 protein: CASSGLTSAGTDTQYF. The CDR3 nucleotides are TGCGCCAGCAGCGGTCTAACTAGCGCAGGCACAGATACGCAGTATTTT.

This clone showed up just once. The chain recombines TRBV4-1 with TRBJ2-4, with 7 bases fitting TRBD1. Germline V gene data show CDR1 as MGHRA and CDR2 as YSYEKL. The CDR3 length is 14 residues. V dropped 10 bases and J dropped 2; count of bases not matched to a gene: 8. CDR3 sequence: CATSPTGPKNIQYF. The CDR3 bases are TGCGCCACCTCACCGACAGGGCCCAAAAACATTCAGTACTTC.

This rearrangement joins TRBV5-1 to TRBJ1-3; maybe TRBD1 (6 bases). Trimming removed 3 bases from V and 5 bases from J, with 9 bases in between. From germline, CDR1 is SGHRS and CDR2 YFSETQ. This CDR3 contains 13 residues. This CDR3 reads CASSSDSRNTIYF. In DNA, the CDR3 is TGCGCCAGCAGCTCGGACAGCAGAAACACCATATATTTT. Based on the CDR3 plus reference TRBV5-1 and TRBJ1-3, the full variable domain is KAGVTQTPRYLIKTRGQQVTLSCSPISGHRSVSWYQQTPGQGLQFLFEYFSETQRNKGNFPGRFSGRQFSNSRSEMNVSTLELGDSALYLCASSSDSRNTIYFGEGSWLTVV.

The chain combines TRBV5-1 with TRBJ1-1, with a possible D match to TRBD1 (5 bases). Per germline, CDR1 SGHRS and CDR2 YFSETQ. This CDR3 has 16 amino acids. V lost 1 base and J 4 bases, leaving 17 bases between the germline ends. The CDR3 nucleotides are TGCGCCAGCAGCTTGCTGGATTGGGGGAGGGGCACTGAAGCTTTCTTT. Protein sequence: CASSLLDWGRGTEAFF.

The V call is TRBV6-5, the J call TRBJ1-3; 7 bases align to TRBD1. The CDR3 loop spans 13 amino acids. CDR1 MNHEY and CDR2 SVGAGI come from the germline V gene. Losses at the gene ends were 2 bases for V and 6 bases for J; bases not matched to a gene: 1. In nucleotides, the CDR3 is TGTGCCAGCAGTTACGGGACAGCAAACACCATATATTTT. Translating it yields CASSYGTANTIYF.

In nucleotides, the CDR3 is TGTGCCACCAGTGCATTAGCTCCTATCAGTCACGAGCAGTACTTC. This encodes CATSALAPISHEQYF. The gene calls are TRBV24-1 and TRBJ2-7, with unresolved D. The CDR3 is 15 residues long. Trimming shortened V by 5 bases and J by 5 bases, and 18 bases separated the two germline ends. Looked up from germline, CDR1 is KGHDR and CDR2 is SFDVKD.

CDR3: CASRDRGRGTEAFF. The CDR3 DNA is TGTGCCAGCCGGGACAGGGGGCGAGGGACTGAAGCTTTCTTT. The V gene is TRBV19, the J gene TRBJ1-1, with 12 bases lining up with TRBD1. Trimming removed 9 bases from V and 5 bases from J; junction bases left unmatched: 7. Germline values: CDR1 LNHDA, CDR2 SQIVND (reference sequence). There are 14 residues in the CDR3.

This clone was seen a handful of times. The CDR3 here is CASSLGSGGMEETQYF. The CDR3 region has the DNA TGTGCCAGCAGCTTGGGTAGCGGGGGGATGGAGGAGACCCAGTACTTC. The chain couples TRBV5-4 to TRBJ2-5, with 10 bases that match TRBD2. This CDR3 is built from 16 residues. Looked up from germline, CDR1 is SGHNT and CDR2 is YYREEE (reference sequence). V shed 0 bases, J shed 5 bases, and the junction held 7 bases outside the gene matches.

The chain recombines TRBV5-5 with TRBJ2-1, with 11 bases identical to TRBD2. Trimming took 2 bases from V and 7 from J; bases not matched to a gene: 5. The CDR3 sequence is 15 residues long. Germline CDR1 is SGHKS and CDR2 is YYEKEE (reference sequence). In nucleotides, the CDR3 is TGTGCCAGCAGCTTATGGGCTAGCGGGGGGAATGAGCAGTTCTTC. Its translation is CASSLWASGGNEQFF.

The chain employs TRBV28 and TRBJ2-5, with 9 bases lining up with TRBD2. V shed 3 bases, J shed 7 bases, and the junction held 12 bases outside the gene matches. Germline CDR1 MDHEN, CDR2 SYDVKM. The CDR3 is made up of 16 amino acids. CDR3 loop: CASSFGGGGSPGTQYF. CDR3 nucleotide sequence: TGTGCCAGCAGTTTCGGCGGGGGGGGGTCCCCGGGGACCCAGTACTTC. Together with reference TRBV28 and TRBJ2-5, the CDR3 gives the full variable domain: DVKVTQSSRYLVKRTGEKVFLECVQDMDHENMFWYRQDPGLGLRLIYFSYDVKMKEKGDIPEGYSVSREKKERFSLILESASTNQTSMYLCASSFGGGGSPGTQYFGPGTRLLVL.

This chain joins TRBV18 and TRBJ1-5; D gene unclear. Germline V gene lookup returns CDR1 KGHSH and CDR2 LQKENI. With 6 bases removed from V and 0 bases from J, the gap between germline ends came to 18 bases. This CDR3 has 17 residues. The CDR3 nucleotides are TGTGCCAGCTCGTCGCTAGAGGGCGGTGGTAGCAATCAGCCCCAGCATTTT. It encodes CASSSLEGGGSNQPQHF.

This rearrangement joins TRBV2 to TRBJ1-6; D perhaps matches TRBD1 (5 bases). Trimming took 6 bases from V and 7 from J, leaving 10 bases between them. The V gene's germline CDR1 is SNHLY and CDR2 FYNNEI. The CDR3 runs to 13 residues. Here the CDR3 reads CASSVGGNSPLHF. The CDR3, as DNA: TGTGCCAGCAGCGTCGGGGGGAATTCACCCCTCCACTTT.

The chain recombines TRBV19 with TRBJ1-6, with TRBD1 matching 9 bases. This CDR3 contains 17 residues. V shed 3 bases, J shed 7 bases, and the junction held 10 bases outside the gene matches. The germline V gene has CDR1 LNHDA and CDR2 SQIVND (reference sequence). The CDR3 sequence is CASSMEPGTGPNSPLHF. CDR3 nucleotide sequence: TGTGCCAGTAGTATGGAGCCGGGGACAGGGCCCAATTCACCCCTCCACTTT.